Listed below are T cell receptor beta chains from one sample, sequenced in a study of blood T cell repertoires in COVID-19. The repertoire was sequenced with immunoSEQ multiplex PCR; TCRdb's copy has only in-frame clones and lacks some. Of roughly 290,000 clones detected, approximately 90% appear once; the ten largest clones hold approximately 5.7%. What was sequenced was PBMCs or T cells enriched from blood (not recorded which). The receptor set was obtained from a woman aged 40 to 50 who had recovered from COVID-19. Each CDR3 is given with its conserved first and last residue. The order of the fields is CDR3 protein, CDR3 DNA, CDR3 length, J gene, D gene, V gene, clone size. The D gene is left open where the match is weak. A row's size may be missing; if present it is once, few, many or a size class.

CDR3 protein: CASTPGRTYSNQPQHF
CDR3 DNA: TGTGCCAGCACCCCAGGCCGTACCTATAGCAATCAGCCCCAGCATTTT
CDR3 length: 16
J gene: TRBJ1-5
D gene: .
V gene: TRBV28
clone size: .

CDR3 protein: CASSQASTGGAAHEQYF
CDR3 DNA: TGTGCCAGCAGCCAAGCGAGTACGGGAGGGGCCGCCCACGAGCAGTACTTC
CDR3 length: 17
J gene: TRBJ2-7
D gene: TRBD2
V gene: TRBV3-1/TRBV3-2
clone size: .

CDR3 protein: CASSQDAASTGELFF
CDR3 DNA: TGCGCCAGCAGCCAAGATGCGGCAAGCACCGGGGAGCTGTTTTTT
CDR3 length: 15
J gene: TRBJ2-2
D gene: .
V gene: TRBV4-1
clone size: .

CDR3 protein: CASSLDIAGGEQYF
CDR3 DNA: TGTGCCAGCAGCCTGGACATTGCCGGGGGCGAGCAGTACTTC
CDR3 length: 14
J gene: TRBJ2-7
D gene: .
V gene: TRBV7-9
clone size: .

CDR3 protein: CASSPTGTPNTGGSPLHF
CDR3 DNA: TGTGCCAGCAGTCCTACCGGGACCCCAAATACGGGGGGTTCACCCCTCCACTTT
CDR3 length: 18
J gene: TRBJ1-6
D gene: .
V gene: TRBV28
clone size: .

CDR3 protein: CASSASGQVHSYEQYF
CDR3 DNA: TGTGCCAGCAGCGCTTCGGGACAGGTCCACTCCTACGAGCAGTACTTC
CDR3 length: 16
J gene: TRBJ2-7
D gene: TRBD1
V gene: TRBV9
clone size: once

CDR3 protein: CASSPAGTGSYNEQFF
CDR3 DNA: TGTGCCAGCAGCCCGGCCGGGACAGGTTCCTACAATGAGCAGTTCTTC
CDR3 length: 16
J gene: TRBJ2-1
D gene: TRBD1
V gene: TRBV7-2
clone size: .

CDR3 protein: CASSYVGLPSEEQFF
CDR3 DNA: TGTGCCAGCAGTTACGTGGGACTACCCTCAGAAGAGCAGTTCTTC
CDR3 length: 15
J gene: TRBJ2-1
D gene: TRBD2
V gene: TRBV6-2/TRBV6-3
clone size: .

CDR3 protein: CASSQVVNFNTGELFF
CDR3 DNA: TGCGCCAGCAGCCAAGTGGTCAACTTTAACACCGGGGAGCTGTTTTTT
CDR3 length: 16
J gene: TRBJ2-2
D gene: .
V gene: TRBV4-1
clone size: .

CDR3 protein: CASSLAGGNEQFF
CDR3 DNA: TGTGCCAGCAGCTTAGCCGGGGGCAATGAGCAGTTCTTC
CDR3 length: 13
J gene: TRBJ2-1
D gene: .
V gene: TRBV7-2
clone size: .

CDR3 protein: CASSQPGGDNTEAFF
CDR3 DNA: TGTGCCAGCTCACAACCGGGGGGAGATAACACTGAAGCTTTCTTT
CDR3 length: 15
J gene: TRBJ1-1
D gene: .
V gene: TRBV18
clone size: once

CDR3 protein: CASSPRGNAGNTIYF
CDR3 DNA: TGTGCCAGCAGCCCCCGAGGTAACGCTGGAAACACCATATATTTT
CDR3 length: 15
J gene: TRBJ1-3
D gene: .
V gene: TRBV7-8
clone size: .

CDR3 protein: CASRTTGLYTGELFF
CDR3 DNA: TGTGCCAGTAGGACGACAGGGCTGTACACCGGGGAGCTGTTTTTT
CDR3 length: 15
J gene: TRBJ2-2
D gene: TRBD1
V gene: TRBV19
clone size: .

CDR3 protein: CASSRGTSGRYEQYF
CDR3 DNA: TGTGCCAGCAGTCGAGGGACTAGCGGGAGATACGAGCAGTACTTC
CDR3 length: 15
J gene: TRBJ2-7
D gene: TRBD2
V gene: TRBV27
clone size: .

CDR3 protein: CASSRDSYDGNTIYF
CDR3 DNA: TGTGCCAGCAGCCGGGACAGTTATGATGGAAACACCATATATTTT
CDR3 length: 15
J gene: TRBJ1-3
D gene: TRBD1
V gene: TRBV7-6
clone size: .

CDR3 protein: CAASGAANTGELFF
CDR3 DNA: TGTGCCGCCTCAGGGGCAGCGAACACCGGGGAGCTGTTTTTT
CDR3 length: 14
J gene: TRBJ2-2
D gene: .
V gene: TRBV25-1
clone size: once

CDR3 protein: CASSFWGQEFTDTQYF
CDR3 DNA: TGTGCCAGCAGTTTTTGGGGACAGGAGTTCACAGATACGCAGTATTTT
CDR3 length: 16
J gene: TRBJ2-3
D gene: TRBD1
V gene: TRBV28
clone size: .

CDR3 protein: CASSAGQSSGNTIYF
CDR3 DNA: TGTGCCAGCAGCGCCGGACAGAGCTCTGGAAACACCATATATTTT
CDR3 length: 15
J gene: TRBJ1-3
D gene: .
V gene: TRBV7-8
clone size: .

CDR3 protein: CAWSPSGQGAGGYTF
CDR3 DNA: TGTGCCTGGAGTCCGTCCGGACAGGGGGCAGGAGGCTACACCTTC
CDR3 length: 15
J gene: TRBJ1-2
D gene: TRBD1
V gene: TRBV30
clone size: once

CDR3 protein: CATSRDWVGSSYEQYF
CDR3 DNA: TGTGCCACCAGCAGAGATTGGGTGGGCTCCAGCTACGAGCAGTACTTC
CDR3 length: 16
J gene: TRBJ2-7
D gene: .
V gene: TRBV15
clone size: .

CDR3 protein: CASSSTGIYEQYF
CDR3 DNA: TGTGCCAGCAGTTCCACAGGGATCTACGAGCAGTACTTC
CDR3 length: 13
J gene: TRBJ2-7
D gene: .
V gene: TRBV28
clone size: few

CDR3 protein: CASSLGDRYYGYTF
CDR3 DNA: TGTGCCAGCAGCTTAGGCGACAGGTACTATGGCTACACCTTC
CDR3 length: 14
J gene: TRBJ1-2
D gene: .
V gene: TRBV7-2
clone size: .

CDR3 protein: CASSKQGSQETQYF
CDR3 DNA: TGTGCCAGCAGCAAACAGGGGAGCCAAGAGACCCAGTACTTC
CDR3 length: 14
J gene: TRBJ2-5
D gene: TRBD1
V gene: TRBV9
clone size: .

CDR3 protein: CASTKQGASGGKLFF
CDR3 DNA: TGTGCCAGCACTAAACAGGGCGCGTCCGGAGGAAAACTGTTTTTT
CDR3 length: 15
J gene: TRBJ1-4
D gene: .
V gene: TRBV3-1/TRBV3-2
clone size: .

CDR3 protein: CASSRLPSSYNEQFF
CDR3 DNA: TGTGCCAGCAGTAGACTACCCAGTTCATACAATGAGCAGTTCTTC
CDR3 length: 15
J gene: TRBJ2-1
D gene: .
V gene: TRBV2
clone size: .

CDR3 protein: CASSPPDRGAYNEQFF
CDR3 DNA: TGTGCCAGCTCACCCCCGGACAGGGGCGCCTACAATGAGCAGTTCTTC
CDR3 length: 16
J gene: TRBJ2-1
D gene: TRBD1
V gene: TRBV18
clone size: .

CDR3 protein: CASSRDRNEKLFF
CDR3 DNA: TGTGCCAGCTCTCGGGACAGGAATGAAAAACTGTTTTTT
CDR3 length: 13
J gene: TRBJ1-4
D gene: TRBD1
V gene: TRBV18
clone size: .